This note documents a single T cell receptor (beta chain) sequence. This clone's antigen is unknown. A roughly 2.7 ml peripheral blood sample was drawn into PAXgene tubes per donor and stored at -80°C. Without any T cell sorting, total RNA was extracted from whole blood using the PAXgene blood miRNA kit on an automated QIAcube. Peripheral blood from monozygotic twin pairs, either concordant or discordant for inflammatory bowel disease, underwent deep TCRalpha and TCRbeta repertoire profiling that used unique molecular barcoding. Smoking habits were recorded for all twin pairs, and each individual was classified as a current, former or never smoker. The CDR3 has 14 amino acids, counting the end cysteine and phenylalanine. No nucleotide data were recorded. The germline V gene (reference sequence) supplies CDR1 LNHDA and CDR2 SQIVND. The data were obtained in a study of monozygotic twins with inflammatory bowel disease (dated by TCRdb to the late 2010s). Background for the entire study: In total, some 30 monozygotic twin pairs made up the full study: 19 Danish pairs, all IBD-discordant, plus nine German pairs, of which four were IBD-concordant and five were IBD-discordant. The search for disease-associated traits relied mainly on comparing, within discordant pairs, IBD patients with their genetically identical healthy co-twins. Each individual had, on average, about 151 000 unique TCRalpha sequences and 181 000 unique TCRbeta sequences available for analysis. Paper-wide results and their limitations: Differing immunosuppressive treatments among patients may have added background noise and inter-individual variability to the repertoires. Distinction between different T cell subtypes could not be achieved in the analysis. Compared with healthy twins, IBD patients shared fewer clonotypes with other individuals, and the difference was most pronounced in patients with signs of disease activity. Concordant and discordant twins showed no difference in repertoire similarity, possibly because of limited statistical power. Measured by the inverse Simpson index, TCRbeta repertoire diversity was lower in IBD patients than in their healthy co-twins. No single strong signal or clonotype linked to IBD turned up in the results, so the idea that one exists was not supported.

Library construction relied on 5' RACE. The input for every TCR library was around 4,000 ng of total RNA. For each sample, cDNA synthesis with SMARTScribe reverse transcriptase was split into eight separate reactions. Unique molecular identifiers containing a 6-nucleotide sample barcode were introduced through template switching during cDNA synthesis. Amplification of TCRalpha and TCRbeta cDNA involved two nested PCRs of roughly 16 and 10 cycles, and each PCR was followed by bead purification. Before amplification, the cDNA was both treated with uracil DNA-glycosylase and purified with the QIAquick PCR purification kit. The second PCR added Illumina TruSeq-compatible adapters along with sample-specific barcodes. Library quality and concentration were assessed using TapeStation and Qubit, and 5 ng of each library was pooled. The pooled libraries were sequenced with 2 x 100 bp reads and custom sequencing primers on an Illumina HiSeq2500 single-index Rapid Run. Per the authors' processing: MiGEC version 1.2.6 was used for UMI-based consensus assembly to correct PCR and sequencing errors. V(D)J alignment, clonotype assembly and CDR3 extraction were performed with MiXCR version 2.1.1. To normalise gene usage, clonotype sharing and MAIT/NKT TCR abundance, the top 1000, 10 000 and 20 000 clonotypes in each sample were analysed. After downsampling to 27 000 UMIs, diversity was calculated as the inverse Simpson index using the vegan R package. Paired Mann-Whitney U tests were applied to discordant twin pairs, with Benjamini-Hochberg correction for multiple testing. After the reads were reprocessed by TCRdb, one entry was made per CDR3 protein sequence, with no DNA. The V and J calls were not made by the authors but by TCRdb's processing. The sample's table covers approximately 400,000 distinct CDR3 sequences. The ten largest clones add up to about 2.3% of the sample.

The TCR sequence derives from a human donor with ulcerative colitis or Crohn's disease, or a healthy co-twin of an affected twin (not recorded which). The chain links TRBV19 with TRBJ2-1; TCRdb's D call of TRBD2 is untestable without DNA. Source material: blood. The CDR3 amino acid sequence is: CASSIGLASNEQFF. Reference TRBV19 and TRBJ2-1 genes cover what lies past the CDR3, so the full variable domain is DGGITQSPKYLFRKEGQNVTLSCEQNLNHDAMYWYRQDPGQGLRLIYYSQIVNDFQKGDIAEGYSVSREKKESFPLTVTSAQKNPTAFYLCASSIGLASNEQFFGPGTRLTVL.